The sequence of this T cell receptor beta chain was determined in a study of T cells after posttransplantation cyclophosphamide. Study-level points and caveats: TRB clonality was highly associated with recipient CMV seropositivity and reactivation.

This clone has at least ten counts. Its target is not known. Cyclophosphamide on days +3 and +4 followed busulfan-fludarabine conditioning and a marrow graft. The V gene end was trimmed by 5 bases and the J gene end by 2 bases; junction bases not matched to a gene: 4. CDR1 is MNHEY and CDR2 is SMNVEV in the germline V gene (reference sequence). The CDR3 is 15 residues long. The repertoire was sequenced with immunoSEQ multiplex PCR; TCRdb's copy has only in-frame clones and lacks some. Observed in the sample are about 14,000 clones, none of them singletons. V usage is TRBV27 and J usage is TRBJ2-1; TRBD2 aligns across 9 bases. This receptor was identified in a female patient aged 40-49 years who received an allogeneic stem cell transplant from a related donor, was CMV-positive, and had no GVHD. Some T cells may be supplied by the graft donor. This specimen was PBMCs, taken approximately 1,100 days after allogeneic stem cell transplant with posttransplant cyclophosphamide. The CDR3 region has the DNA TGTGCCAGCAGTCTCGGCGGGGGGGCCTACAATGAGCAGTTCTTC. Its translation: CASSLGGGAYNEQFF.